The 28 T cell receptor beta chains given below trace back to one sample, sequenced in a study of T cells expressing NK-cell markers. TCRdb reprocessed the 5' RACE reads, with one entry per CDR3 protein and no DNA. The data show about 170,000 distinct CDR3 sequences, and the top ten clones hold 20% to 25%. Material for sequencing was blood T cells: a sorted CD56 or NKG2C T cell subset, CD4+ or CD8+ T cells, or bulk PBMC T cells (not recorded which). The receptors stem from a man aged 18-70 years in good health.

The rearrangement links TRBV29-1 to TRBJ2-2; the D gene TCRdb calls, TRBD2, cannot be checked with no DNA. The germline CDR1 and CDR2 sequences are SQVTM and ANQGSEA. The CDR3 length is 14 residues. The CDR3 loop is CSVEGLAGFGELFF.

The rearrangement joins TRBV7-9 to TRBJ1-4; TCRdb indicates TRBD1, and absent DNA this call remains unverified. This CDR3 spans 17 amino acids. Germline CDR1 is SEHNR and CDR2 is FQNEAQ (reference sequence). CDR3: CASSSLSNTGVGEKLFF.

This chain uses TRBV27 with TRBJ1-4; the D call from TCRdb, TRBD1, cannot be confirmed without DNA. This CDR3 is built from 14 residues. The germline gives CDR1 MNHEY, CDR2 SMNVEV (reference sequence). This CDR3 is CASRRQGVFEKLFF.

The V call is TRBV7-2, the J call TRBJ2-7; absent DNA, TCRdb's TRBD2 call cannot be checked. This CDR3 is built from 13 residues. Germline V gene lookup returns CDR1 SGHTA and CDR2 FQGNSA. CDR3 residues: CASSSSPLYEQYF.

The chain combines TRBV3-1 with TRBJ2-1. Germline CDR1 and CDR2: LGHDT and YNNKEL (reference sequence). The CDR3 has 14 residues. The CDR3 is CASSQGVSYNEQFF.

This chain links TRBV20-1 with TRBJ2-6; TCRdb calls TRBD2, which cannot be checked without DNA. Germline V gene data show CDR1 as DFQATT and CDR2 as SNEGSKA (reference sequence). CDR3 size: 18 residues. Here the CDR3 reads CSAPRLEGRFSGANVLTF.

The CDR3 loop reads CASSDPRSGGNYNEQFF. V usage is TRBV2 and J usage is TRBJ2-1; as DNA is missing, the TRBD2 call by TCRdb cannot be tested. CDR1 SNHLY and CDR2 FYNNEI come from the germline V gene. CDR3 length: 17 amino acids.

This chain links TRBV27 with TRBJ2-5; TCRdb's D call of TRBD1 is untestable without DNA. The CDR3 has 15 residues. Germline CDR1 and CDR2: MNHEY and SMNVEV (reference sequence). The CDR3 sequence: CASSLGGTHGKTQYF.

The chain has TRBV28 and TRBJ2-1; as DNA is missing, the TRBD2 call by TCRdb cannot be tested. The germline gives CDR1 MDHEN, CDR2 SYDVKM. The CDR3 is 15 amino acids. The chain's CDR3 is CASGRALSSYNEQFF. Full variable domain (outside the CDR3, taken from reference TRBV28 and TRBJ2-1): DVKVTQSSRYLVKRTGEKVFLECVQDMDHENMFWYRQDPGLGLRLIYFSYDVKMKEKGDIPEGYSVSREKKERFSLILESASTNQTSMYLCASGRALSSYNEQFFGPGTRLTVL.

This sequence joins TRBV27 and TRBJ1-4; TCRdb calls TRBD1, which cannot be checked without DNA. Germline-derived CDR1 and CDR2 are MNHEY and SMNVEV (reference sequence). The CDR3 loop spans 16 amino acids. The CDR3 loop is CASSLTGGARNEKLFF.

This chain joins TRBV3-1 and TRBJ2-3; TCRdb returns TRBD2, unconfirmable since there is no DNA. The germline V gene encodes CDR1 LGHDT and CDR2 YNNKEL (reference sequence). The CDR3 consists of 15 residues. CDR3 loop: CASEQRGGGTDTQYF.

V and J are TRBV29-1 and TRBJ1-2. The germline CDR1 and CDR2 sequences are SQVTM and ANQGSEA. The CDR3 is made up of 13 amino acids. CDR3 in amino acids: CSVEDRELYGYTF. Filled out from reference TRBV29-1 and TRBJ1-2, the complete variable domain reads SAVISQKPSRDICQRGTSLTIQCQVDSQVTMMFWYRQQPGQSLTLIATANQGSEATYESGFVIDKFPISRPNLTFSTLTVSNMSPEDSSIYLCSVEDRELYGYTFGSGTRLTVV.

The chain links TRBV5-4 to TRBJ2-5. Germline V gene lookup returns CDR1 SGHNT and CDR2 YYREEE (reference sequence). There are 14 residues in the CDR3. CDR3 region: CASSFILDRETQYF.

This chain joins TRBV20-1 and TRBJ2-4; TCRdb designates TRBD2, a call that cannot be tested without DNA. This CDR3 spans 15 amino acids. From germline, CDR1 is DFQATT and CDR2 SNEGSKA (reference sequence). The chain's CDR3 is CSARGLAVAKNIQYF.

The CDR3 spells CASSPLWGPNTGELFF. The chain is built from TRBV7-9 and TRBJ2-2; the D call of TRBD2 rests on TCRdb alone, since no DNA is present to check it. CDR3 size: 16 residues. Germline CDR1 is SEHNR and CDR2 is FQNEAQ (reference sequence).

CDR3 loop: CASSWTSGRNNEQFF. The rearrangement uses TRBV14 and TRBJ2-1; the D gene TCRdb calls, TRBD2, cannot be checked with no DNA. Germline-derived CDR1 and CDR2 are SGHDN and FVKESK. CDR3 size: 15 residues.

The J gene is TRBJ1-3, the V gene TRBV7-9; the D call from TCRdb, TRBD1, cannot be confirmed without DNA. The CDR3 consists of 15 residues. CDR1 and CDR2 from the germline V gene are SEHNR and FQNEAQ (reference sequence). This chain's CDR3 is CASSLGTGSGNTIYF.

The V call is TRBV9, the J call TRBJ2-5; TCRdb's assignment of TRBD2 cannot be checked, as there is no DNA. Germline assignment: CDR1 SGDLS and CDR2 YYNGEE. This CDR3 has 16 residues. CDR3 in amino acids: CASSVGTSGGQETQYF.

This chain connects TRBV9 to TRBJ2-1; TCRdb picks TRBD1, but there is no DNA to check that call. Germline CDR1 and CDR2: SGDLS and YYNGEE. The CDR3 consists of 12 residues. The chain's CDR3 is CASAPGGNEQFF.

The chain carries TRBV12-3 or TRBV12-4 and TRBJ2-1; TCRdb's D gene call, TRBD1, goes unchecked for lack of DNA. The CDR3 spans 13 residues. This CDR3 reads CASFDRVYNEQFF.

The chain employs TRBV7-9 and TRBJ2-7; the D call of TRBD1 rests on TCRdb alone, since no DNA is present to check it. Germline lookup yields CDR1 SEHNR and CDR2 FQNEAQ (reference sequence). CDR3 size: 17 residues. CDR3 residues: CASSLGGRTGGSYEQYF.

The V and J genes are TRBV12-3 or TRBV12-4 and TRBJ2-7. The CDR3 consists of 14 residues. CDR3 residues: CASSWGWGSYEQYF.

V gene TRBV2 combines with J gene TRBJ2-3. CDR3 length: 13 residues. Germline CDR1 and CDR2: SNHLY and FYNNEI. CDR3 in amino acids: CARALVPGDTQYF.

V is TRBV7-9 and J is TRBJ1-2; without DNA, the TCRdb call of TRBD1 cannot be checked. Germline CDR1 and CDR2: SEHNR and FQNEAQ (reference sequence). This CDR3 comprises 15 residues. Here the CDR3 reads CASSFGQRLSGGYTF.

V gene TRBV15 combines with J gene TRBJ1-2; absent DNA, TCRdb's TRBD1 call cannot be checked. CDR3 size: 14 residues. CDR1 and CDR2 from the germline V gene are LNHNV and YYDKDF (reference sequence). CDR3 protein: CATSREPQGRGYTF. Combining the CDR3 with reference TRBV15 and TRBJ1-2 gives the whole variable domain DAMVIQNPRYQVTQFGKPVTLSCSQTLNHNVMYWYQQKSSQAPKLLFHYYDKDFNNEADTPDNFQSRRPNTSFCFLDIRSPGLGDTAMYLCATSREPQGRGYTFGSGTRLTVV.

The chain has TRBV6-2 or TRBV6-3 and TRBJ2-2; no DNA is available, so the TRBD2 call from TCRdb remains unchecked. There are 15 residues in the CDR3. Per the germline V gene, CDR1 is MNHEY and CDR2 is SVGEGT. CDR3 region: CASSPTAGEAGELFF.

The chain joins TRBV19 to TRBJ2-3; TCRdb proposes TRBD2, but this gene call is untestable without DNA. Germline-derived CDR1 and CDR2 are LNHDA and SQIVND (reference sequence). The CDR3 totals 14 residues. The CDR3 spells CASSIKRSTDTQYF.

This chain connects TRBV7-9 to TRBJ2-3. This CDR3 contains 13 residues. Germline V gives CDR1 SEHNR, CDR2 FQNEAQ (reference sequence). The CDR3 spells CASQLGFTDTQYF.